The 3 T cell receptor beta chains presented below share a single source sample, sequenced in a study of shared clonotypes between healthy human individuals. The repertoire was sequenced with immunoSEQ multiplex PCR; TCRdb's copy has only in-frame clones and lacks some. The sample comprises some 2.1 million clones, just over 90% of which are singletons, and approximately 1.7% rests with the top ten. The naive CD8 subset, CD45RO-negative cells positively selected for CCR7, excluded terminally differentiated effector memory CD45RA+ cells. The sequencing sample was made of naive CD8+ T cells from PBMCs. Receptors originate from a man aged 18-30 years in good health. Some clones in this sample may be carry-over from other donors' samples.

V is TRBV11-2 and J is TRBJ2-3; no reliable D call. V was trimmed by 6 bases and J by 1 base, leaving 8 bases between them. The CDR3 covers 13 residues. CDR1 SGHAT and CDR2 FQNNGV come from the germline V gene. CDR3 loop: CASRYMGTDTQYF. CDR3 nucleotide sequence: TGTGCCAGCAGATATATGGGCACAGATACGCAGTATTTT. The full variable domain, with the rest looked up from reference TRBV11-2 and TRBJ2-3, is EAGVAQSPRYKIIEKRQSVAFWCNPISGHATLYWYQQILGQGPKLLIQFQNNGVVDDSQLPKDRFSAERLKGVDSTLKIQPAKLEDSAVYLCASRYMGTDTQYFGPGTRLTVL.

V usage is TRBV19 and J usage is TRBJ1-5, with D possibly being TRBD1 (5 bases). This CDR3 comprises 15 residues. Germline V gene lookup returns CDR1 LNHDA and CDR2 SQIVND (reference sequence). The ends were cut back, 1 base at V and 5 bases at J, with 12 bases in the middle. The CDR3: CASSIVPGYHQPQHF. CDR3 DNA sequence: TGTGCCAGTAGTATAGTTCCAGGGTATCATCAGCCCCAGCATTTT.

The chain is built from TRBV19 and TRBJ1-4; D not certain. The germline V and J ends were trimmed by 6 bases and 5 bases, with 13 bases remaining between them. The CDR3 runs 14 residues. CDR1 is LNHDA and CDR2 is SQIVND in the germline V gene (reference sequence). The CDR3 protein is CASRTARVNEKLFF. The DNA of the CDR3 is TGTGCCAGTAGGACGGCGAGGGTAAATGAAAAACTGTTTTTT.